This TCR beta chain emerged from a study of immune evolution from preneoplasia to lung adenocarcinoma. Repertoires were generated with immunoSEQ multiplex PCR, while TCRdb's copy carries only in-frame clones and drops some. The data contain tens of thousands of clones, approximately 69% of them singletons. Two lung cancer pathologists independently confirmed each histologic diagnosis. Nucleic acids came from premalignant or tumor cells enriched by macro-dissection. CDR3 length: 16 amino acids. The J segment lost 4 bases and the V segment lost 5 bases, leaving 8 bases of the junction unmatched. The germline V gene encodes CDR1 SEHNR and CDR2 FQNEAQ (reference sequence).

Sequences were obtained from FFPE invasive lung adenocarcinoma tissue. The V and J genes are TRBV7-9 and TRBJ1-3; 10 bases match TRBD1. The clonotype originates from a person in their 60s with invasive lung adenocarcinoma. Some clones in this sample may be carry-over from other donors' samples. CDR3 sequence: CASSGPTGGSGNTIYF. The DNA for the CDR3 is TGTGCCAGCAGCGGACCGACAGGGGGCTCGGGAAACACCATATATTTT.